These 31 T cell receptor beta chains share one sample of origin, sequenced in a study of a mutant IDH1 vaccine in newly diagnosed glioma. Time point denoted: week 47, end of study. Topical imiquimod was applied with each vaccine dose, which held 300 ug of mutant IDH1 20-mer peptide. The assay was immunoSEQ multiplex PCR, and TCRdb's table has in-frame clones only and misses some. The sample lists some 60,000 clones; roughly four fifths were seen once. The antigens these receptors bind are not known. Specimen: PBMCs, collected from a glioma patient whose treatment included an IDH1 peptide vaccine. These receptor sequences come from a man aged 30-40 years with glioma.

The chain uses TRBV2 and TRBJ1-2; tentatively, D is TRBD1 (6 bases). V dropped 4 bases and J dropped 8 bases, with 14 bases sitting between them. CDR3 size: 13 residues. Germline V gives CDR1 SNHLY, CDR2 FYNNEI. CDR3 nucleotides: TGTGCCAGCAGTGTGGGGGGGCGCGGAGGCTACACCTTC. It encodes CASSVGGRGGYTF.

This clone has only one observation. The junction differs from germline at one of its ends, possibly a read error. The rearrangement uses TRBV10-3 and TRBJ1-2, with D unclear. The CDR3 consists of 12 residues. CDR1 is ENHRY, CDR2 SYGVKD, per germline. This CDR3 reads CATSEGSAGYTF. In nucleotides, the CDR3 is TGTGCCACCAGTGAAGGCAGTGCCGGCTACACCTTC.

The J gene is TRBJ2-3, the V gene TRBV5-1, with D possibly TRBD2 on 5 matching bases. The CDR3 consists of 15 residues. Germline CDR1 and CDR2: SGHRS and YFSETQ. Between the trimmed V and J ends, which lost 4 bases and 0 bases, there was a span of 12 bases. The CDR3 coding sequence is TGCGCCAGCAGCGCTGGGAGCGTCAGCACAGATACGCAGTATTTT. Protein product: CASSAGSVSTDTQYF.

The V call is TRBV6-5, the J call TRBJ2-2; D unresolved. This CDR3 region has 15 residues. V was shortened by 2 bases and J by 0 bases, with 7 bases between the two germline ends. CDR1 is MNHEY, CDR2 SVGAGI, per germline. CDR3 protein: CASSYGLANTGELFF. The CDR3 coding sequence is TGTGCCAGCAGTTACGGTCTTGCGAACACCGGGGAGCTGTTTTTT.

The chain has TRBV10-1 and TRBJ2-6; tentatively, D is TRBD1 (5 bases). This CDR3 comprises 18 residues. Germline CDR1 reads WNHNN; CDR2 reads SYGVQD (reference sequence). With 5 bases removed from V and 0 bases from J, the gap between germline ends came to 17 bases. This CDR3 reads CASSFLTETFSGANVLTF. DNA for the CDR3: TGCGCCAGCAGTTTCCTGACAGAAACCTTCTCTGGGGCCAACGTCCTGACTTTC.

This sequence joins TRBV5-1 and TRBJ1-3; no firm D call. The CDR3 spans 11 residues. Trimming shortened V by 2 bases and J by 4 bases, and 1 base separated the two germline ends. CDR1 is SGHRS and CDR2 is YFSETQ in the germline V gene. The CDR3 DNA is TGCGCCAGCAGCTTCGGAAACACCATATATTTT. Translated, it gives CASSFGNTIYF.

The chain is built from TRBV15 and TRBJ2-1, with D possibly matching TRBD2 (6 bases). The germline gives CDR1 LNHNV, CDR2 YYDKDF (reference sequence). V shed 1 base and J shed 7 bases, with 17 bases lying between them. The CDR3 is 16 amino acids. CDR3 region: CATSRGPMTEGNEQFF. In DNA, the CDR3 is TGTGCCACCAGCAGAGGACCGATGACGGAGGGGAATGAGCAGTTCTTC.

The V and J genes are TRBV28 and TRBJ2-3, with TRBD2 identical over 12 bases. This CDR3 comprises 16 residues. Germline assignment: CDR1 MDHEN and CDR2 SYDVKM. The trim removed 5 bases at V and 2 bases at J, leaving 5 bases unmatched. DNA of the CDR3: TGTGCCAGCAGTCCAGGGACTAGCGGGTTCACAGATACGCAGTATTTT. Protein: CASSPGTSGFTDTQYF.

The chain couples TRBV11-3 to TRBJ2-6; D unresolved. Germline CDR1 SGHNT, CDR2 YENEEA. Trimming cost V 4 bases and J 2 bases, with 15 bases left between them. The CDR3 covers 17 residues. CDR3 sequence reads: CASSSVVGTPGANVLTF. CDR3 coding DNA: TGTGCCAGCAGCTCCGTGGTCGGCACTCCTGGGGCCAACGTCCTGACTTTC.

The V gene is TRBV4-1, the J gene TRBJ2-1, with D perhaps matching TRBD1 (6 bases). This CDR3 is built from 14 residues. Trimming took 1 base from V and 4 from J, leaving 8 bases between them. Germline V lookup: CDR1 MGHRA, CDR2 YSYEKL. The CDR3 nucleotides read TGCGCCAGCAGCCAAGTTGGGACATACAATGAGCAGTTCTTC. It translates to CASSQVGTYNEQFF.

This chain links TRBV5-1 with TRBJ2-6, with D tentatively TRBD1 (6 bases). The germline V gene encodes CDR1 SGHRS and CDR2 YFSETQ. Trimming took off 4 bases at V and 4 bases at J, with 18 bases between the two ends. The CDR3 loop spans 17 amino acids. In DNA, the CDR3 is TGCGCCAGCAGCCTGGGACAATATCTGGCAGGGGCCAACGTCCTGACTTTC. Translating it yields CASSLGQYLAGANVLTF.

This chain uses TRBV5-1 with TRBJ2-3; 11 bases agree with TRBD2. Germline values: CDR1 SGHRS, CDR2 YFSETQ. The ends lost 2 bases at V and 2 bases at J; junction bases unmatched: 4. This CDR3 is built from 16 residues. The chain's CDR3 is CASSFTSGGSTDTQYF. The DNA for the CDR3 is TGCGCCAGCAGCTTCACTAGCGGGGGATCCACAGATACGCAGTATTTT.

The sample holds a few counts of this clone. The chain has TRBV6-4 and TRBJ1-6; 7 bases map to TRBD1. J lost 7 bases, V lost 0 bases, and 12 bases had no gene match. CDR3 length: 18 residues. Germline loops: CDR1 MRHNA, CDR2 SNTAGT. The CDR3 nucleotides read TGTGCCAGCAGTGACTCGAAAGGACAGGACAAGCGGAATTCACCCCTCCACTTT. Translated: CASSDSKGQDKRNSPLHF.

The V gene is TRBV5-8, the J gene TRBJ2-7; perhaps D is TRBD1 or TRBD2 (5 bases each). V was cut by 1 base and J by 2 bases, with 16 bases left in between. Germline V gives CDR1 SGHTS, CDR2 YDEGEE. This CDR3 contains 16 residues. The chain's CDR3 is CASSLWPSGTAYEQYF. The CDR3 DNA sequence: TGTGCCAGCAGCTTGTGGCCCTCGGGGACCGCCTACGAGCAGTACTTC.

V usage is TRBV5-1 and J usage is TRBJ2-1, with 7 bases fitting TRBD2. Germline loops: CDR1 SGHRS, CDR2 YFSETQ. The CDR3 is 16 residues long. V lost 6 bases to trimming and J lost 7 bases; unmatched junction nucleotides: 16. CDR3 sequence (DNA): TGCGCCAGCAACGATGGGTTAAGGGAGGGATGGAATGAGCAGTTCTTC. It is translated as CASNDGLREGWNEQFF.

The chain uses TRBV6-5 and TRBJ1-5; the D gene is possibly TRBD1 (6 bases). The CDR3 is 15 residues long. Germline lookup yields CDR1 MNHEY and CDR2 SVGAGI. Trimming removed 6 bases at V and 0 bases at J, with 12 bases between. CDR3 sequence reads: CASRHRVYSNQPQHF. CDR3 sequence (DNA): TGTGCCAGCAGACACAGGGTTTATAGCAATCAGCCCCAGCATTTT.

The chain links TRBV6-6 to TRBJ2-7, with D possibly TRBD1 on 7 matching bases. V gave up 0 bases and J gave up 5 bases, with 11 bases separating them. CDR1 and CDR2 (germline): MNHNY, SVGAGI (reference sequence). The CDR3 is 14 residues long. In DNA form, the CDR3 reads TGTGCCAGCAGTTACTCGACAGGGAGGCACGAGCAGTACTTC. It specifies CASSYSTGRHEQYF.

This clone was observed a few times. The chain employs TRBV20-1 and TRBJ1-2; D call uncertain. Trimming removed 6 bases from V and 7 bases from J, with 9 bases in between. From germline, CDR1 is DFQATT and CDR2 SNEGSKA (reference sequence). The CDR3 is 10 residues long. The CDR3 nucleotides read TGCAGTGCCACTGATCTTGGCTACACCTTC. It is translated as CSATDLGYTF.

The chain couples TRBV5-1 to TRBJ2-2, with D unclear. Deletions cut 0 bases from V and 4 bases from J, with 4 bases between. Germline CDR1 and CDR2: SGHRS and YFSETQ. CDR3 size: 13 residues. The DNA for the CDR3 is TGCGCCAGCAGCTTGGAGGGCACCGGGGAGCTGTTTTTT. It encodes CASSLEGTGELFF.

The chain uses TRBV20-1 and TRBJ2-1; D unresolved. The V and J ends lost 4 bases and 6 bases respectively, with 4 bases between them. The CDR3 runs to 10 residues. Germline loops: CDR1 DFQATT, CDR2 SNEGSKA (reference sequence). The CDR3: CSAKFNEQFF. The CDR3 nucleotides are TGCAGTGCTAAATTCAATGAGCAGTTCTTC.

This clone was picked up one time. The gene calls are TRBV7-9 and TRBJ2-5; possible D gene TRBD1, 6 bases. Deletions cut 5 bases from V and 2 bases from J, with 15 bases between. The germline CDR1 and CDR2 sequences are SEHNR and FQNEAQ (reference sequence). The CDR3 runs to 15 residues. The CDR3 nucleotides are TGTGCCAGCAGCCCAACCGGGACACTACAAGAGACCCAGTACTTC. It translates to CASSPTGTLQETQYF.

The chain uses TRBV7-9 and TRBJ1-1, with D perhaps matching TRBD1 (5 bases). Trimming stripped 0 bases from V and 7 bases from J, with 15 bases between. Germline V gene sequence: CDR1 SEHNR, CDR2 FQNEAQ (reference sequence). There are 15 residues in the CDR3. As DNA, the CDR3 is TGTGCCAGCAGCTTAGCTGATCGAGGGGTGCTTGAAGCTTTCTTT. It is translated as CASSLADRGVLEAFF.

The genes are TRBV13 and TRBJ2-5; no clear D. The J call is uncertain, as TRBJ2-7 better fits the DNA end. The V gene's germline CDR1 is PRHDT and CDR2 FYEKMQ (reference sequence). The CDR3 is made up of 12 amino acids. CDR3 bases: TGTGCCAGCAGCTTAGGGGGCTACGAGCAGTACTTC. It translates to CASSLGGYEQYF.

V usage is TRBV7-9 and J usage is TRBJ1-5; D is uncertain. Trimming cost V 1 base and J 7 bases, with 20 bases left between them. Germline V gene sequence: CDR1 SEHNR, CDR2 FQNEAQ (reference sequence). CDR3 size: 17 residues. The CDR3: CASSLGTGVDLRQPQHF. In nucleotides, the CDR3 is TGTGCCAGCAGCTTAGGGACCGGGGTCGACCTCCGGCAGCCCCAGCATTTT.

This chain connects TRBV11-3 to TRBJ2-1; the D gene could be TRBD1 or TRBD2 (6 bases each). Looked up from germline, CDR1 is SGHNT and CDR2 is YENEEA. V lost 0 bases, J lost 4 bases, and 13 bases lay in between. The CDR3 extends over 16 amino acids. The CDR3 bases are TGTGCCAGCAGCTTAGAAGGGGGGCAGGCTTACAATGAGCAGTTCTTC. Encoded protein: CASSLEGGQAYNEQFF.

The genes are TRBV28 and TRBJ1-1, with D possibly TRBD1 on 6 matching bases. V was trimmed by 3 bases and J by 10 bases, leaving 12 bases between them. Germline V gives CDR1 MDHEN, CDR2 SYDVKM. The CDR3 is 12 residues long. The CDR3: CASSFGGRVAFF. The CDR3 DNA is TGTGCCAGCAGTTTTGGGGGGCGGGTAGCTTTCTTT.

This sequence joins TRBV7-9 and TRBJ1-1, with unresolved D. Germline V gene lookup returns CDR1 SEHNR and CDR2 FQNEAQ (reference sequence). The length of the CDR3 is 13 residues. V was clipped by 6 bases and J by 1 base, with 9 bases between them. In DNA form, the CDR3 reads TGTGCCAGCAGGATGGCGGGGAACACTGAAGCTTTCTTT. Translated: CASRMAGNTEAFF.

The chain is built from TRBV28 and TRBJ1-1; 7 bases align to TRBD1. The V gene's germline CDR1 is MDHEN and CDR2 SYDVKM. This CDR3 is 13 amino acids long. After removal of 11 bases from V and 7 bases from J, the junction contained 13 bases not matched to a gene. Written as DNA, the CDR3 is TGTGCCGCGGGACTGATACAGGGGTTTGAAGCTTTCTTT. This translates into CAAGLIQGFEAFF.

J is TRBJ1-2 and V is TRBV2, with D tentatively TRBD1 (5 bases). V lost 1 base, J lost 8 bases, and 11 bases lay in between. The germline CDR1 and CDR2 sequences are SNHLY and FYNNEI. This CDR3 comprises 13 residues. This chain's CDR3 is CASSEETVGGYTF. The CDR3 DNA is TGTGCCAGCAGTGAAGAGACAGTAGGAGGCTACACCTTC.

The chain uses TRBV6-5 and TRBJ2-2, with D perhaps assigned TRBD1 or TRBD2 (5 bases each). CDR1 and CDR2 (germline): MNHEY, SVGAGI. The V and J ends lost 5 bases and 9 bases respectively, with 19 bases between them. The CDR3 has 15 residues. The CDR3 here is CASSPTGTDSRELFF. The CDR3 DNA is TGTGCCAGCAGTCCAACGGGGACGGACTCCCGGGAGCTGTTTTTT.

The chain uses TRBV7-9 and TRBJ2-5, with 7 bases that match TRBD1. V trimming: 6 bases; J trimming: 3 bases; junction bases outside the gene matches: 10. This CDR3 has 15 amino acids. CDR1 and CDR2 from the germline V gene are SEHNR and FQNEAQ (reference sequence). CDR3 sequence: CASSFNRGAKETQYF. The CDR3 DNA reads TGTGCCAGCAGTTTTAACAGGGGAGCCAAAGAGACCCAGTACTTC.